This passage covers 21 T cell receptor beta chains from one sample sequenced in a study of monozygotic twins with inflammatory bowel disease. One entry per CDR3 protein, without DNA, is what TCRdb gives after re-calling the 5' RACE reads. The table counts over 110,000 distinct CDR3 sequences; 2% to 3% lies in the top ten. The sample was blood. These receptors came from a human donor with ulcerative colitis or Crohn's disease, or a healthy co-twin of an affected twin (not recorded which).

V usage is TRBV5-1 and J usage is TRBJ1-1. The CDR3 is 15 amino acids. From germline, CDR1 is SGHRS and CDR2 YFSETQ. CDR3 residues: CASSLASAGNTEAFF. Complete variable domain (other parts from reference TRBV5-1 and TRBJ1-1): KAGVTQTPRYLIKTRGQQVTLSCSPISGHRSVSWYQQTPGQGLQFLFEYFSETQRNKGNFPGRFSGRQFSNSRSEMNVSTLELGDSALYLCASSLASAGNTEAFFGQGTRLTVV.

The rearrangement joins TRBV7-9 to TRBJ2-2; TCRdb outputs TRBD2, but without DNA this stays unchecked. The CDR3 spans 15 residues. CDR1 is SEHNR and CDR2 is FQNEAQ in the germline V gene (reference sequence). Here the CDR3 reads CTSSHREGNTGELFF.

The rearrangement uses TRBV7-9 and TRBJ2-7; TCRdb indicates TRBD1, and absent DNA this call remains unverified. This CDR3 is 16 amino acids long. Per germline, CDR1 SEHNR and CDR2 FQNEAQ (reference sequence). This chain's CDR3 is CASSPDRARDAYEQYF.

V and J are TRBV18 and TRBJ1-1. Germline V CDR1 and CDR2: KGHSH, LQKENI. CDR3 length: 14 residues. CDR3 loop: CASSTQGEGTEAFF.

The chain links TRBV5-1 to TRBJ2-3; TCRdb names TRBD2, which stays unverified in the absence of DNA. CDR1 is SGHRS, CDR2 YFSETQ, per germline. The CDR3 sequence is 18 residues long. This chain's CDR3 is CASSWPYGAGGGTDTQYF.

The rearrangement joins TRBV4-3 to TRBJ2-7. This CDR3 is 15 amino acids long. Per the germline V gene, CDR1 is LGHNA and CDR2 is YSLEER. The CDR3 spells CASSQDQGTSYEQYF.

The genes are TRBV20-1 and TRBJ1-1. Germline-derived CDR1 and CDR2 are DFQATT and SNEGSKA (reference sequence). This CDR3 region has 13 residues. The CDR3: CSPRTDMNTEAFF.

The chain is built from TRBV7-2 and TRBJ1-3. CDR3 length equals 16 residues. Germline CDR1 and CDR2: SGHTA and FQGNSA. The CDR3: CASSLRKKSAGNTIYF.

This chain uses TRBV10-3 with TRBJ1-1. Germline V CDR1 and CDR2: ENHRY, SYGVKD. The length of the CDR3 is 11 residues. The CDR3 spells CAISQNTEAFF.

The chain recombines TRBV12-3 or TRBV12-4 with TRBJ2-3; with no DNA, the TCRdb D assignment of TRBD1 cannot be verified. The CDR3 has 13 amino acids. The CDR3 spells CASSSRGTDTQYF.

The J gene is TRBJ2-1, the V gene TRBV6-6; TCRdb proposes TRBD2, but this gene call is untestable without DNA. Germline V gene sequence: CDR1 MNHNY, CDR2 SVGAGI (reference sequence). CDR3 length: 13 amino acids. CDR3 residues: CASSVTSYNEQFF.

The chain joins TRBV7-2 to TRBJ2-7; the TRBD2 assignment by TCRdb is unverifiable without DNA. Germline-derived CDR1 and CDR2 are SGHTA and FQGNSA. The CDR3 sequence is 14 residues long. The CDR3 is CASTTLAGVYEQNF.

The genes are TRBV20-1 and TRBJ2-7; the D call from TCRdb, TRBD2, cannot be confirmed without DNA. The CDR3 length is 14 residues. Germline V gene sequence: CDR1 DFQATT, CDR2 SNEGSKA (reference sequence). The CDR3 reads CSASDSRSTYEQYF.

The J gene is TRBJ2-1, the V gene TRBV29-1; the TCRdb D gene call, TRBD2, has no DNA to confirm it. Germline-derived CDR1 and CDR2 are SQVTM and ANQGSEA. This CDR3 has 14 residues. This CDR3 is CSGASGGAGNEQFF.

V and J are TRBV27 and TRBJ2-6. The CDR3 spans 15 residues. CDR1 and CDR2 (germline): MNHEY, SMNVEV (reference sequence). The CDR3 reads CASSFRLWGANVLTF.

This chain joins TRBV5-5 and TRBJ2-7; with no DNA, the TCRdb D assignment of TRBD1 cannot be verified. Germline assignment: CDR1 SGHKS and CDR2 YYEKEE (reference sequence). The CDR3 sequence is 15 residues long. CDR3: CASSTVGDSLYEQYF.

This chain joins TRBV12-3 or TRBV12-4 and TRBJ1-1. This CDR3 comprises 11 residues. The CDR3 is CASTISAEAFF.

This chain connects TRBV20-1 to TRBJ1-5; TCRdb gives TRBD1 as the D gene, but with no DNA this cannot be confirmed. Germline CDR1 and CDR2: DFQATT and SNEGSKA (reference sequence). The CDR3 spans 17 residues. The CDR3 loop is CSARNDRDGRDNQPQHF.

This chain uses TRBV7-6 with TRBJ1-1. The CDR3 has 13 residues. Germline V gives CDR1 SGHVS, CDR2 FNYEAQ. The CDR3 is CASSPGRGLEAFF. Together with reference TRBV7-6 and TRBJ1-1, the CDR3 gives the full variable domain: GAGVSQSPRYKVTKRGQDVALRCDPISGHVSLYWYRQALGQGPEFLTYFNYEAQQDKSGLPNDRFSAERPEGSISTLTIQRTEQRDSAMYRCASSPGRGLEAFFGQGTRLTVV.

The chain links TRBV6-5 to TRBJ2-7; TCRdb's D call, TRBD1, is unchecked because there is no DNA. The CDR3 is made up of 17 amino acids. CDR1 is MNHEY and CDR2 is SVGAGI in the germline V gene. The CDR3 region is CASSYSSGRDSSYEQYF.

This chain uses TRBV4-2 with TRBJ2-7; checking the TCRdb D call of TRBD1 is not possible without DNA. The CDR3 length is 15 residues. Germline CDR1 LGHNA, CDR2 YNFKEQ. The CDR3 reads CASSQDHRFSYEQYF.